A single sample gave rise to the 28 T cell receptor beta chains below, sequenced in a study of T cell changes during pregnancy in multiple sclerosis. Assay used: immunoSEQ multiplex PCR; TCRdb lists only in-frame clones, some missing. Of 55,000 to 70,000 clones detected, 92% appear once; the ten largest clones hold around 1.3%. The sample in question was peripheral blood, obtained in the second trimester of pregnancy. Source of these receptors: a female donor in good health, enrolled as a control in a pregnancy study.

The chain employs TRBV2 and TRBJ2-7, with 7 bases that match TRBD2. Trimming took 4 bases from V and 5 from J; bases not matched to a gene: 8. CDR1 is SNHLY and CDR2 is FYNNEI in the germline V gene. The CDR3 runs to 14 residues. CDR3 in DNA: TGTGCCAGCAGTGGCGGGAGAAACAGCGACGAGCAGTACTTC. Translating gives CASSGGRNSDEQYF.

V is TRBV18 and J is TRBJ2-1, with D possibly TRBD2 on 7 matching bases. The length of the CDR3 is 16 residues. Germline V CDR1 and CDR2: KGHSH, LQKENI. The V gene lost 3 bases and the J gene lost 6 bases, with 18 bases spanning the gap. CDR3 in amino acids: CASSPRGTNQLNEQFF. The CDR3 region has the DNA TGTGCCAGCTCACCGAGGGGGACTAACCAGCTCAATGAGCAGTTCTTC.

The genes are TRBV5-1 and TRBJ1-5; tentatively, D is TRBD1 (6 bases). Germline CDR1 is SGHRS and CDR2 is YFSETQ. The CDR3 runs to 15 residues. V shed 4 bases and J shed 3 bases, with 14 bases lying between them. CDR3 loop: CASSLTGDINQPQHF. In DNA form, the CDR3 reads TGCGCCAGCAGCCTAACCGGGGACATCAATCAGCCCCAGCATTTT.

This clone appeared a single time. The chain links TRBV2 to TRBJ2-7, with TRBD2 matching over 7 bases. Germline lookup yields CDR1 SNHLY and CDR2 FYNNEI. Trimming took 8 bases from V and 1 from J; bases not matched to a gene: 5. This CDR3 has 13 residues. The CDR3 nucleotides are TGTGCCAGCCTCGCGGGGGATTCCTACGAGCAGTACTTC. Amino acids: CASLAGDSYEQYF.

This clone was observed a single time. The J gene is TRBJ2-5, the V gene TRBV6-5; D may be TRBD1 (5 bases). This CDR3 is built from 13 residues. The V and J ends lost 5 bases and 2 bases respectively, with 9 bases between them. Per germline, CDR1 MNHEY and CDR2 SVGAGI. The CDR3 protein is CASSKTVQETQYF. In DNA, the CDR3 is TGTGCCAGCAGTAAGACAGTGCAAGAGACCCAGTACTTC.

The chain employs TRBV5-1 and TRBJ2-3; D unresolved. Trimming removed 0 bases at V and 4 bases at J, with 9 bases between. The CDR3 is 14 residues long. Germline assignment: CDR1 SGHRS and CDR2 YFSETQ. CDR3 DNA: TGCGCCAGCAGCTTGGTTCCAGAAGCAGATACGCAGTATTTT. Encoded protein: CASSLVPEADTQYF. The whole variable domain, filled in from reference TRBV5-1 and TRBJ2-3, reads KAGVTQTPRYLIKTRGQQVTLSCSPISGHRSVSWYQQTPGQGLQFLFEYFSETQRNKGNFPGRFSGRQFSNSRSEMNVSTLELGDSALYLCASSLVPEADTQYFGPGTRLTVL.

This clone was detected once. This sequence joins TRBV19 and TRBJ2-7; possibly TRBD2 for D (5 bases). The CDR3 contains 15 residues. CDR1 LNHDA and CDR2 SQIVND come from the germline V gene (reference sequence). V lost 3 bases and J lost 5, with 17 bases in between. The CDR3 bases are TGTGCCAGTAGTATTTTTTTACTAGAGGGCAACGAGCAGTACTTC. Translating gives CASSIFLLEGNEQYF.

V and J are TRBV5-1 and TRBJ1-2; D remains ambiguous. Trimming removed 0 bases at V and 0 bases at J, with 15 bases between. The CDR3 contains 17 residues. Germline CDR1 and CDR2: SGHRS and YFSETQ. The CDR3 protein is CASSLGFGGEANYGYTF. The CDR3 DNA reads as TGCGCCAGCAGCTTGGGTTTTGGAGGAGAGGCTAACTATGGCTACACCTTC.

Here the CDR3 DNA reads TGTGCCAGCAGTTTATTAGGGACAAACACTGAAGCTTTCTTT. Protein sequence: CASSLLGTNTEAFF. The chain links TRBV27 to TRBJ1-1; TRBD1 might be the D (6 bases). Germline-derived CDR1 and CDR2 are MNHEY and SMNVEV (reference sequence). The ends were cut back, 1 base at V and 2 bases at J, with 8 bases in the middle. The CDR3 loop spans 14 amino acids.

V gene TRBV5-4 combines with J gene TRBJ2-4; 8 bases line up with TRBD2. Germline CDR1 SGHNT, CDR2 YYREEE (reference sequence). V was pared by 4 bases and J by 3 bases, with 6 bases of the junction left unmatched. The CDR3 spans 15 residues. This chain's CDR3 is CASSPVGGGKNIQYF. CDR3 nucleotides: TGTGCCAGCAGCCCTGTCGGGGGGGGCAAAAACATTCAGTACTTC.

This sequence joins TRBV27 and TRBJ1-6; TRBD1 is a possible D gene (6 bases). Trimming cost V 6 bases and J 9 bases, with 15 bases left between them. CDR3 length: 14 residues. The germline CDR1 and CDR2 sequences are MNHEY and SMNVEV (reference sequence). CDR3 region: CASRRGGNSSPLHF. The DNA of the CDR3 is TGTGCCAGCAGAAGGGGGGGCAATTCTTCACCCCTCCACTTT.

This chain links TRBV7-9 with TRBJ2-7, with TRBD1 matching over 9 bases. Germline V gives CDR1 SEHNR, CDR2 FQNEAQ (reference sequence). J gave up 6 bases and V 8 bases, and 8 bases lay outside the gene matches. The CDR3 runs 13 residues. CDR3 amino acids: CASGGTGSPEQYF. The CDR3 bases are TGTGCCAGCGGGGGGACAGGGAGTCCCGAGCAGTACTTC.

The chain employs TRBV9 and TRBJ1-6, with D tentatively TRBD1 (5 bases). Germline V gene data show CDR1 as SGDLS and CDR2 as YYNGEE. The ends were cut back, 2 bases at V and 4 bases at J, with 13 bases in the middle. The CDR3 runs 16 residues. The CDR3 DNA reads TGTGCCAGCAGCGTTGGGGGAGGGCAGTATAATTCACCCCTCCACTTT. It translates to CASSVGGGQYNSPLHF.

The rearrangement joins TRBV5-1 to TRBJ2-1; 11 nucleotides line up with TRBD2. The CDR3 is 16 amino acids. Germline V gene sequence: CDR1 SGHRS, CDR2 YFSETQ. J gave up 3 bases and V 5 bases, and 7 bases lay outside the gene matches. The CDR3 loop is CASRPGTSGHYNEQFF. The CDR3 DNA sequence: TGCGCCAGCAGACCCGGGACTAGCGGACACTACAATGAGCAGTTCTTC.

The J gene is TRBJ2-2, the V gene TRBV15; D is uncertain. V was trimmed by 0 bases and J by 3 bases, leaving 8 bases between them. CDR1 is LNHNV, CDR2 YYDKDF, per germline (reference sequence). CDR3 size: 15 residues. CDR3 loop: CATSRDPRHTGELFF. The CDR3 region has the DNA TGTGCCACCAGCAGAGATCCCAGGCACACCGGGGAGCTGTTTTTT.

This chain links TRBV30 with TRBJ2-7; 8 bases match TRBD1. From germline, CDR1 is GTSNPN and CDR2 SVGIG (reference sequence). V lost 3 bases and J lost 2; bases outside the gene matches: 3. CDR3 length: 13 residues. CDR3 in amino acids: CAWSPQGAYEQYF. The CDR3 coding sequence is TGTGCCTGGAGCCCACAGGGGGCCTACGAGCAGTACTTC.

V is TRBV10-2 and J is TRBJ2-7; D call uncertain. With 6 bases removed from V and 1 base from J, the gap between germline ends came to 13 bases. CDR1 is WSHSY, CDR2 SAAADI, per germline. The CDR3 has 14 amino acids. Here the CDR3 reads CASRPDKISYEQYF. Here the CDR3 DNA reads TGCGCCAGCAGGCCCGACAAGATTTCCTACGAGCAGTACTTC.

The CDR3 protein is CASSLGLAGYTGELFF. CDR3 coding DNA: TGCGCCAGCAGCCTGGGACTAGCGGGATACACCGGGGAGCTGTTTTTT. This chain joins TRBV5-1 and TRBJ2-2, with 13 bases identical to TRBD2. With V trimmed by 4 bases and J by 3 bases, 3 bases remained unmatched. Germline V gene lookup returns CDR1 SGHRS and CDR2 YFSETQ. The CDR3 sequence is 16 residues long.

The chain combines TRBV2 with TRBJ2-2; 9 bases are shared with TRBD1. The CDR3 is 12 residues long. The trim removed 9 bases at V and 8 bases at J, leaving 4 bases unmatched. Germline-derived CDR1 and CDR2 are SNHLY and FYNNEI. As DNA, the CDR3 is TGTGCCAGACAGGGGGCGCGAGGGGAGCTGTTTTTT. It translates to CARQGARGELFF.

This CDR3 is CASSVRLAGGPWSNEQFF. The CDR3, as DNA: TGTGCCAGTAGTGTCCGACTAGCGGGAGGGCCATGGTCCAATGAGCAGTTCTTC. The V call is TRBV19, the J call TRBJ2-1, with TRBD2 matching over 14 bases. Germline CDR1 is LNHDA and CDR2 is SQIVND (reference sequence). Trimming took 5 bases from V and 6 from J; bases not matched to a gene: 12. This CDR3 is built from 18 residues.

The rearrangement joins TRBV7-9 to TRBJ2-7; 10 bases agree with TRBD2. The CDR3 contains 15 residues. From germline, CDR1 is SEHNR and CDR2 FQNEAQ (reference sequence). V dropped 8 bases and J dropped 2; count of bases not matched to a gene: 9. The CDR3 nucleotides read TGTGCCAGCTGTCTAGCGGGAGTTCCTACCTACGAGCAGTACTTC. Its protein product is CASCLAGVPTYEQYF.

The J gene is TRBJ2-3, the V gene TRBV18, with unresolved D. The CDR3 runs 13 residues. The germline CDR1 and CDR2 sequences are KGHSH and LQKENI. V shed 0 bases and J shed 8 bases, with 9 bases lying between them. CDR3 in amino acids: CASSPPQAFTQYF. CDR3 nucleotide sequence: TGTGCCAGCTCACCACCCCAGGCCTTTACGCAGTATTTT. The full variable domain, in which reference TRBV18 and TRBJ2-3 provide the parts outside the CDR3, is NAGVMQNPRHLVRRRGQEARLRCSPMKGHSHVYWYRQLPEEGLKFMVYLQKENIIDESGMPKERFSAEFPKEGPSILRIQQVVRGDSAAYFCASSPPQAFTQYFGPGTRLTVL.

This chain joins TRBV4-1 and TRBJ2-7; 7 bases line up with TRBD1. The V gene's germline CDR1 is MGHRA and CDR2 YSYEKL. The CDR3 spans 16 residues. Trimming took 3 bases from V and 5 from J; bases not matched to a gene: 13. CDR3 coding DNA: TGCGCCAGCAGCCACCGCATGGGACAGTTTTTTAACGAGCAGTACTTC. Residues: CASSHRMGQFFNEQYF.

The chain recombines TRBV28 with TRBJ1-5; 8 bases match TRBD1. V was pared by 1 base and J by 9 bases, with 5 bases of the junction left unmatched. Germline CDR1 reads MDHEN; CDR2 reads SYDVKM. This CDR3 is built from 14 residues. The CDR3, as DNA: TGTGCCAGCAGTTTATTACAGGGGGAAGGGCCCCAGCATTTT. This gives the protein CASSLLQGEGPQHF.

The V gene is TRBV28, the J gene TRBJ1-1, with 12 bases matching TRBD1. Losses at the gene ends were 4 bases for V and 8 bases for J; bases not matched to a gene: 5. The CDR3 covers 14 residues. Germline lookup yields CDR1 MDHEN and CDR2 SYDVKM. The CDR3 sequence is CASSYAGTGGEAFF. The CDR3 DNA sequence: TGTGCCAGCAGTTATGCCGGGACAGGGGGCGAAGCTTTCTTT.

The chain joins TRBV7-9 to TRBJ1-4; 10 bases are shared with TRBD1. CDR3 length: 14 amino acids. Germline-derived CDR1 and CDR2 are SEHNR and FQNEAQ (reference sequence). V dropped 5 bases and J dropped 7; count of bases not matched to a gene: 4. The CDR3 DNA is TGTGCCAGCAGCATCCGGGACAGGGGTGAAAAACTGTTTTTT. Its translation: CASSIRDRGEKLFF.

This rearrangement joins TRBV9 to TRBJ2-6, with 12 nucleotides matching TRBD2. This CDR3 contains 19 residues. V shed 2 bases, J shed 4 bases, and the junction held 10 bases outside the gene matches. Germline V CDR1 and CDR2: SGDLS, YYNGEE. The CDR3 bases are TGTGCCAGCAGCGTCGAAACTAGCGGGAGGTTGGGCGGGGCCAACGTCCTGACTTTC. It is translated as CASSVETSGRLGGANVLTF.

V is TRBV2 and J is TRBJ1-5, with 7 bases fitting TRBD1. This CDR3 region has 14 residues. V shed 7 bases and J 6 bases; nucleotides not matched to a gene: 9. Germline loops: CDR1 SNHLY, CDR2 FYNNEI. CDR3 protein: CASNPTGYGQPQHF. DNA of the CDR3: TGTGCCAGCAACCCGACAGGGTACGGTCAGCCCCAGCATTTT.